The sequence of this T cell receptor beta chain was determined in a study of quantifying T cell responses using KT2 cells. Overall study context: TCR alpha and beta constant-region primers primed reverse transcription of RNA.

Trimming shortened V by 3 bases and J by 3 bases, and 17 bases separated the two germline ends. This CDR3 comprises 15 residues. Germline CDR1 is DFQATT and CDR2 is SNEGSKA (reference sequence). An oligo carrying a UMI was ligated to the cDNA 3' end. An equimolar mix of RC1.1 and RC1.2 primed the beta chain across TRBC1 and TRBC2. MiXCR, run by TCRdb on the UMI-ligation and nested PCR reads, gives a single entry per CDR3 protein. The sample carries some 33,000 distinct CDR3 sequences, 10% recorded once. Sequencing was performed on PBMCs spiked with cells of the T cell clone KT2. V is TRBV20-1 and J is TRBJ1-1; D is uncertain. This receptor was taken from a human donor. The CDR3 loop is CSASIRYSEDTEAFF. DNA for the CDR3: TGCAGTGCTAGTATACGGTACTCCGAGGACACTGAAGCTTTCTTT.